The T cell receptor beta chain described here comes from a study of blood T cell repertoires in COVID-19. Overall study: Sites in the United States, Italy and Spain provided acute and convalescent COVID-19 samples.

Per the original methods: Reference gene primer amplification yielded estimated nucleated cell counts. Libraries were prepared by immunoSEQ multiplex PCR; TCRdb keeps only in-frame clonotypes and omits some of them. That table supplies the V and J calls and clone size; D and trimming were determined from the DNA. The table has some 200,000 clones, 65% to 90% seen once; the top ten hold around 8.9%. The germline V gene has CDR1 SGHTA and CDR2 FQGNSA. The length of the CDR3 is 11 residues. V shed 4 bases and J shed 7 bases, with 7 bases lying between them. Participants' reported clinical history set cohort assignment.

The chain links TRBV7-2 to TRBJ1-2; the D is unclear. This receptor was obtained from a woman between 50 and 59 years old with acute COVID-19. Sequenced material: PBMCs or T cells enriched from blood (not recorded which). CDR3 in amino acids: CASSSYSGYTF. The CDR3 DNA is TGTGCCAGCAGCTCCTACAGTGGCTACACCTTC.